The TCR beta chain under discussion was sequenced for a study of T cells in localized non-small cell lung cancer. Broader study findings: Tumor samples were not multi-region, leaving intratumor heterogeneity unexcluded. Elevated blood T cell density was associated with longer overall survival.

Libraries were prepared by immunoSEQ multiplex PCR; TCRdb keeps only in-frame clonotypes and omits some of them. The sample has approximately 1,300 clones, 20% to 30% seen once. Germline V CDR1 and CDR2: SGDLS, YYNGEE. The CDR3 has 17 residues. The ends lost 5 bases at V and 4 bases at J; junction bases unmatched: 10. With respect to this clone: No antigen is known for it.

The source material was lung tumor tissue, sampled before any cancer treatment. This chain connects TRBV9 to TRBJ2-3, with 13 bases aligning to TRBD2. This sequence originates from a male donor older than 55 with stage I lung adenocarcinoma. Written as DNA, the CDR3 is TGTGCCAGCAGGCATGTTAGACTAGCGGGGGGCGCAGATACGCAGTATTTT. Translated, it gives CASRHVRLAGGADTQYF.